Each of the 17 T cell receptor beta chains below was sequenced from the same sample in a study (dated by TCRdb to between 2014 and 2017). Libraries were constructed by 5' RACE. For sequencing, an Illumina MiSeq was employed. TCRdb redid the processing of the public reads, applying fastp at Q25 and MiXCR, and retained in-frame beta chains. For every CDR3 protein sequence, its rows merge into one entry that carries the most common genes and DNA. This sample gives over 25,000 distinct CDR3 sequences in total; roughly 24% of them show up just once. The ten largest clones add up to about 3.9% of the sample. The sample taken for sequencing was naive CD4+ T cells sorted from a lymph node. The sample's cell subset or site label, decoded: naive CD4+ T cells, CD4+CD45RA+CD25-. The origin of the receptors is a female donor with breast cancer.

This clonotype is termed medium-sized (0.01 to 0.1%). This sequence joins TRBV12-3 or TRBV12-4 and TRBJ2-1, with D perhaps TRBD2 (5 bases). The CDR3 totals 14 residues. V lost 1 base and J lost 4, with 8 bases in between. DNA for the CDR3: TGTGCCAGCAGTTTAGGGGGAGTTTACAATGAGCAGTTCTTC. The encoded protein is CASSLGGVYNEQFF.

This chain joins TRBV27 and TRBJ2-5; 11 bases map to TRBD2. CDR1 is MNHEY, CDR2 SMNVEV, per germline (reference sequence). V shed 2 bases and J 5 bases; nucleotides not matched to a gene: 4. The CDR3 has 15 residues. This CDR3 reads CASSLVWTSGETQYF. The CDR3 DNA sequence: TGTGCCAGCAGTTTAGTGTGGACTAGCGGGGAGACCCAGTACTTC.

This chain joins TRBV7-9 and TRBJ1-6; 9 positions match TRBD1. There are 15 residues in the CDR3. The V gene's germline CDR1 is SEHNR and CDR2 FQNEAQ (reference sequence). V was clipped by 1 base and J by 10 bases; unmatched bases: 5. The CDR3 DNA reads as TGTGCCAGCAGCTTAGGGACAGGGGTAGGCTCACCCCTCCACTTT. Its translation is CASSLGTGVGSPLHF.

The chain is built from TRBV12-3 or TRBV12-4 and TRBJ2-3; the D gene is possibly TRBD2 (6 bases). V was clipped by 8 bases and J by 1 base, with 10 bases between them. This CDR3 is built from 13 residues. The CDR3 sequence is CASRESGTDTQYF. The CDR3, as DNA: TGTGCCAGCCGGGAGTCGGGCACAGATACGCAGTATTTT.

In this sample, this clonotype turned up a few times. The rearrangement joins TRBV6-5 to TRBJ2-1; a possible D gene is TRBD2 (6 bases). This CDR3 spans 13 amino acids. Germline V gene sequence: CDR1 MNHEY, CDR2 SVGAGI. The ends were cut back, 8 bases at V and 4 bases at J, with 12 bases in the middle. The CDR3: CASSARGYNEQFF. CDR3 coding DNA: TGTGCCAGCTCTGCTCGGGGGTACAATGAGCAGTTCTTC.

This clonotype has only a few counts. The chain combines TRBV4-2 with TRBJ2-1; D possibly uses TRBD1 or TRBD2 (6 bases each). The length of the CDR3 is 18 residues. Germline V gene lookup returns CDR1 LGHNA and CDR2 YNFKEQ. Trimming left V 0 bases short and J 7 bases short, with 22 bases between. The CDR3 protein is CASSQEYLAGGRKNEQFF. Here the CDR3 DNA reads TGTGCCAGCAGCCAAGAGTATCTTGCTGGGGGGCGAAAAAATGAGCAGTTCTTC.

Regarding this clonotype: This may be a read error: a much more frequent sequence differs by one nucleotide. This chain connects TRBV6-1 to TRBJ2-7, with 9 bases identical to TRBD1. The J segment lost 6 bases and the V segment lost 8 bases, leaving 17 bases of the junction unmatched. The CDR3 contains 16 residues. CDR1 and CDR2 from the germline V gene are MNHNS and SASEGT. The CDR3 nucleotides are TGTGCCAGCTCCCCCGGGACAGGGCGGATGGCCTGCGAGCAGTACTTC. This sequence encodes CASSPGTGRMACEQYF.

The sample holds a few counts of this clonotype. The chain employs TRBV9 and TRBJ1-2; no firm D call. CDR1 and CDR2 (germline): SGDLS, YYNGEE. The CDR3 has 17 residues. V was cut by 3 bases and J by 0 bases, with 18 bases left in between. CDR3 nucleotide sequence: TGTGCCAGCAGCGCCAGACCAGGTGGGGTGACTAACTATGGCTACACCTTC. Residues: CASSARPGGVTNYGYTF.

This clonotype was found many times. The CDR3 region has the DNA TGTGCCAGCAGTTTAGGGGTCTCTGGGGCCAACGTCCTGACTTTC. Its protein product is CASSLGVSGANVLTF. The chain combines TRBV12-3 or TRBV12-4 with TRBJ2-6; D is uncertain. The CDR3 sequence is 15 residues long. V lost 1 base and J lost 0, with 4 bases in between.

Ten or more counts support this clonotype. The chain joins TRBV20-1 to TRBJ2-3, with 12 bases matching TRBD2. The CDR3 is 15 residues long. Trimming at V came to 6 bases and at J to 4 bases, leaving 8 bases not matched to a gene. Germline lookup yields CDR1 DFQATT and CDR2 SNEGSKA (reference sequence). The CDR3 region is CSAESSGGAADTQYF. CDR3 bases: TGCAGTGCAGAATCTAGCGGGGGGGCCGCAGATACGCAGTATTTT.

This clonotype was recorded at least ten times. V and J are TRBV19 and TRBJ2-1; D possibly corresponds to TRBD1 (5 bases). Looked up from germline, CDR1 is LNHDA and CDR2 is SQIVND (reference sequence). V gave up 2 bases and J gave up 8 bases, with 7 bases separating them. The CDR3 loop spans 12 amino acids. CDR3: CASSIQGYEQFF. DNA of the CDR3: TGTGCCAGTAGTATACAGGGATATGAGCAGTTCTTC.

The sample holds a few counts of this clonotype. The chain couples TRBV28 to TRBJ2-7, with D maybe TRBD1 (5 bases). The CDR3 is made up of 12 amino acids. V was cut by 6 bases and J by 3 bases, with 9 bases left in between. From germline, CDR1 is MDHEN and CDR2 SYDVKM. CDR3 sequence (DNA): TGTGCCAGCAGCAGGGTTGGCTACGAGCAGTACTTC. It specifies CASSRVGYEQYF. The full variable domain, rest sourced from reference TRBV28 and TRBJ2-7, is DVKVTQSSRYLVKRTGEKVFLECVQDMDHENMFWYRQDPGLGLRLIYFSYDVKMKEKGDIPEGYSVSREKKERFSLILESASTNQTSMYLCASSRVGYEQYFGPGTRLTVT.

There are many counts of this clonotype. The chain's CDR3 is CASSRDRRTYEQYF. CDR3 bases: TGTGCCAGCAGCCGGGACAGGCGTACCTACGAGCAGTACTTC. The gene calls are TRBV5-6 and TRBJ2-7; 8 nucleotides align to TRBD1. Germline CDR1 reads SGHDT; CDR2 reads YYEEEE. V lost 4 bases, J lost 2 bases, and 5 bases stayed unmatched. The CDR3 runs 14 residues. Combining the CDR3 with reference TRBV5-6 and TRBJ2-7 gives the whole variable domain DAGVTQSPTHLIKTRGQQVTLRCSPKSGHDTVSWYQQALGQGPQFIFQYYEEEERQRGNFPDRFSGHQFPNYSSELNVNALLLGDSALYLCASSRDRRTYEQYFGPGTRLTVT.

This chain joins TRBV2 and TRBJ1-6; D ambiguous. This CDR3 has 13 amino acids. V was shortened by 6 bases and J by 10 bases, with 13 bases between the two germline ends. Germline V gives CDR1 SNHLY, CDR2 FYNNEI. CDR3 nucleotide sequence: TGTGCCAGCAGCGGGAATTCTATCTCACCCCTCCACTTT. Translation: CASSGNSISPLHF.

The rearrangement uses TRBV10-3 and TRBJ2-4; D may match TRBD1 or TRBD2 (7 bases each). CDR1 is ENHRY, CDR2 SYGVKD, per germline. The CDR3 is made up of 13 amino acids. The ends were cut back, 4 bases at V and 8 bases at J, with 12 bases in the middle. In DNA form, the CDR3 reads TGTGCCATCAGTGCGGCAGGGGGGGACATTCAGTACTTC. Residues: CAISAAGGDIQYF.

Of note for this clonotype: A much more abundant neighbour one base away suggests this may be a read error. The chain uses TRBV4-2 and TRBJ2-2; tentatively, D is TRBD1 (6 bases). Trimming took 0 bases from V and 7 from J, leaving 9 bases between them. The CDR3 consists of 14 residues. In germline, CDR1 is LGHNA, CDR2 YNFKEQ. CDR3 sequence (DNA): TGTGCCAGCAGCCAAGATCCAGGGGTCGGGGAGCTGTTTTTT. This translates into CASSQDPGVGELFF.

The sample holds a few counts of this clonotype. J is TRBJ2-1 and V is TRBV6-6; D could derive from TRBD1 or TRBD2 (5 bases each). CDR3 length: 15 amino acids. With 2 bases removed from V and 4 bases from J, the gap between germline ends came to 12 bases. CDR1 and CDR2 from the germline V gene are MNHNY and SVGAGI (reference sequence). DNA of the CDR3: TGTGCCAGCAGTTACGGGGACCCCCCGTACAATGAGCAGTTCTTC. Amino acids: CASSYGDPPYNEQFF.